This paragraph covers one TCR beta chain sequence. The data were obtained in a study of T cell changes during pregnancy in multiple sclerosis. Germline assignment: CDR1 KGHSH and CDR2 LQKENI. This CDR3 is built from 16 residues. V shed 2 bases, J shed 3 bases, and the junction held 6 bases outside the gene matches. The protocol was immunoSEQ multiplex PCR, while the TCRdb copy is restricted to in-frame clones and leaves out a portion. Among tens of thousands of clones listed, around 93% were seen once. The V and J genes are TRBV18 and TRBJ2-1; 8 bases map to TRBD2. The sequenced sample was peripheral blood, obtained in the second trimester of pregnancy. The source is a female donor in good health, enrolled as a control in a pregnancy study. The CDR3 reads CASSPSQRGSYNEQFF. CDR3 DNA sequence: TGTGCCAGCTCACCAAGCCAGCGGGGGAGCTACAATGAGCAGTTCTTC.